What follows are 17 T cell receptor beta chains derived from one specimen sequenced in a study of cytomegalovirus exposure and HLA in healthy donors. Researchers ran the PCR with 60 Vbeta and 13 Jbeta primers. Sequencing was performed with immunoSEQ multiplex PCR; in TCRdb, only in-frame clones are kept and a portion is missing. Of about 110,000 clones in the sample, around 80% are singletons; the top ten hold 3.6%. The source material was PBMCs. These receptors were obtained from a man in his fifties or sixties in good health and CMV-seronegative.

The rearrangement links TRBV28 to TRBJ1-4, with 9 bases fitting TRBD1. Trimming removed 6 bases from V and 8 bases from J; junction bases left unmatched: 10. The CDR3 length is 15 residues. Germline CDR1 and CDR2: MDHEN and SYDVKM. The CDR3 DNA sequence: TGTGCCAGCAGCCCCCAGGGACAGGGTTGGGAAAAACTGTTTTTT. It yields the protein CASSPQGQGWEKLFF.

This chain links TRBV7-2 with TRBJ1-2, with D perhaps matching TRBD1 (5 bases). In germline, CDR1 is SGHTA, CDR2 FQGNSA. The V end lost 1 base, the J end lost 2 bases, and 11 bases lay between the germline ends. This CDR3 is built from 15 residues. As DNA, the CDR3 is TGTGCCAGCAGCTTAGGGGGCGGGGAAAACTATGGCTACACCTTC. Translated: CASSLGGGENYGYTF.

The CDR3 bases are TGTGCCAGCAGCCAAGTACAGTCGACCGGGGAGCTGTTTTTT. Protein product: CASSQVQSTGELFF. The V gene is TRBV4-2, the J gene TRBJ2-2; no clear D gene. CDR3 length equals 14 residues. Germline CDR1 LGHNA, CDR2 YNFKEQ. With 1 base removed from V and 5 bases from J, the gap between germline ends came to 8 bases.

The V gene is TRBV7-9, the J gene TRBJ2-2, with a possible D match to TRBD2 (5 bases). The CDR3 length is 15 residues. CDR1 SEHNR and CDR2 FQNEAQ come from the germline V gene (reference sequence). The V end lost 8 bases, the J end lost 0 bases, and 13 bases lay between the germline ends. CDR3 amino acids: CASPQDGTNTGELFF. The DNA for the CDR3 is TGTGCCAGCCCCCAGGACGGGACGAACACCGGGGAGCTGTTTTTT.

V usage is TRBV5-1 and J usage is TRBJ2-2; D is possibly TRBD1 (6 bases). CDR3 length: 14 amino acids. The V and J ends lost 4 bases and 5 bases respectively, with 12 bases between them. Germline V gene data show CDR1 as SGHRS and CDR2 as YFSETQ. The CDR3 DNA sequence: TGCGCCAGCAGCCGGACAGCGGAGACCGGGGAGCTGTTTTTT. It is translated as CASSRTAETGELFF.

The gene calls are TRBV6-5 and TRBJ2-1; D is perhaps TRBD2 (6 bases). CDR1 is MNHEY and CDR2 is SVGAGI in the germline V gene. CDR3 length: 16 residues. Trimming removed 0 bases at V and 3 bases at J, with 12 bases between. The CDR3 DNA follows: TGTGCCAGCAGTTACTCGAAAGGCGGGGTCTACAATGAGCAGTTCTTC. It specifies CASSYSKGGVYNEQFF.

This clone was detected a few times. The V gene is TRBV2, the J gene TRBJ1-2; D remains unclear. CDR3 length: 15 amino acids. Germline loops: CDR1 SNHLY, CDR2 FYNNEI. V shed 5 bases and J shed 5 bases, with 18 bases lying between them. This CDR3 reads CASSLPGKGGYGYTF. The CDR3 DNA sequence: TGTGCCAGCAGTCTCCCCGGGAAGGGCGGGTATGGCTACACCTTC. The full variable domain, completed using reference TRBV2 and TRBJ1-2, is EPEVTQTPSHQVTQMGQEVILRCVPISNHLYFYWYRQILGQKVEFLVSFYNNEISEKSEIFDDQFSVERPDGSNFTLKIRSTKLEDSAMYFCASSLPGKGGYGYTFGSGTRLTVV.

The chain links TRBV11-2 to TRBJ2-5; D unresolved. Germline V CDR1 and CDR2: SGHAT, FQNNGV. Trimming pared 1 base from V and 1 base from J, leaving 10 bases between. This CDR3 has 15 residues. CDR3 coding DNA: TGTGCCAGCAGCTTAGGCCCAGGTGCCCAAGAGACCCAGTACTTC. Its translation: CASSLGPGAQETQYF.

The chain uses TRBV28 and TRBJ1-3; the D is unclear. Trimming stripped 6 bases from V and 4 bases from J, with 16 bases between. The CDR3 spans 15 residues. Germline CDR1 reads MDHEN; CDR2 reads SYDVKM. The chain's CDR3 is CASRKVGRTGNTIYF. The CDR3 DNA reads TGTGCCAGCAGGAAAGTGGGGAGAACAGGAAACACCATATATTTT.

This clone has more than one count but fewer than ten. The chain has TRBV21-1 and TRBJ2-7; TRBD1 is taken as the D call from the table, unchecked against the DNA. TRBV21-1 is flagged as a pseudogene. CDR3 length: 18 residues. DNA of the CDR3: TGTGCCAGCAGAGCCGAGGCTCGTGAGAGACAGGAACTTTACGAGCAGTACGTC. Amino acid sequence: CASRAEARERQELYEQYV.

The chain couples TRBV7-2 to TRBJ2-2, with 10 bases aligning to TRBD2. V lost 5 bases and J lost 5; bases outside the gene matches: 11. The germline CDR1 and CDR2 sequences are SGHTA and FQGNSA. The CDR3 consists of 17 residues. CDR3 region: CASSLKGAGGGTGELFF. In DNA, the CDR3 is TGTGCCAGCAGCCTTAAGGGAGCGGGGGGGGGTACCGGGGAGCTGTTTTTT.

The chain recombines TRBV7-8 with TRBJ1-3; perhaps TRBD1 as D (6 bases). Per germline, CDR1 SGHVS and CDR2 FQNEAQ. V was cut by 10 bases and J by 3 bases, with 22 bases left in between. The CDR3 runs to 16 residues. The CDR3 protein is CATSQGLLSGGNTIYF. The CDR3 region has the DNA TGTGCCACCTCCCAGGGGTTACTCTCAGGTGGAAACACCATATATTTT.

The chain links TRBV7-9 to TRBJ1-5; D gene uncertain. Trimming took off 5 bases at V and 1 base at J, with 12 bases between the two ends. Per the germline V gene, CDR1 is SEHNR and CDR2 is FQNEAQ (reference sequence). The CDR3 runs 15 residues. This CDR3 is CASSPSGGSNQPQHF. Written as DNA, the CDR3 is TGTGCCAGCAGCCCCTCGGGAGGGAGCAATCAGCCCCAGCATTTT.

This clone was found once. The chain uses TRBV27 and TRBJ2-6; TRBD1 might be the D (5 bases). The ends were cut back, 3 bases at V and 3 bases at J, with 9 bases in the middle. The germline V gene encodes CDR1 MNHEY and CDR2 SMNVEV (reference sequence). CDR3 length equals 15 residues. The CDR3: CASSFLGLGANVLTF. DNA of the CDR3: TGTGCCAGCAGTTTCTTGGGGCTTGGGGCCAACGTCCTGACTTTC.

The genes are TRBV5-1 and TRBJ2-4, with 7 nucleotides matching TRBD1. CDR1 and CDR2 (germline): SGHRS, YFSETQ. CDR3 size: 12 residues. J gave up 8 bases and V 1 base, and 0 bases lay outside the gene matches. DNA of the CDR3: TGCGCCAGCAGCTTGACAGGGGACATTCAGTACTTC. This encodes CASSLTGDIQYF.

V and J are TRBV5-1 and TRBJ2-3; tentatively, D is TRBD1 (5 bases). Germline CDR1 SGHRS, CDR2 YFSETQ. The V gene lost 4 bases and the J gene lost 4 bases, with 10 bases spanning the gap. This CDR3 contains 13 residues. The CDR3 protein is CASSQQGADTQYF. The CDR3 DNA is TGCGCCAGCAGCCAGCAGGGCGCAGATACGCAGTATTTT.

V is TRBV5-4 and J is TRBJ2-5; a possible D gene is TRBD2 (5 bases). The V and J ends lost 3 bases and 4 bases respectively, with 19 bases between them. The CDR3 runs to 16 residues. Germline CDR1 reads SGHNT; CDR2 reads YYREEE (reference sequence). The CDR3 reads CASSSGDDYTGETQYF. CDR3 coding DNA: TGTGCCAGCAGCTCTGGGGATGACTACACCGGAGAGACCCAGTACTTC.